These 22 T cell receptor beta chains were sequenced from one sample in a study of response to subunit inactivated influenza vaccine. TCRdb independently ran MiXCR on the RT-PCR reads; one entry per CDR3 protein. The sample has 710,000 or so distinct CDR3 sequences, approximately 15% seen once; the top ten hold approximately 10%. Specimen: PBMCs from blood, collected roughly 13 days after vaccination. The receptors derive from a man aged 45 to 65 who received an inactivated influenza vaccine.

This clonotype was picked up a small number of times. The genes are TRBV24-1 and TRBJ2-5; D is possibly TRBD1 (5 bases). There are 14 residues in the CDR3. Trimming took 4 bases from V and 5 from J, leaving 13 bases between them. From germline, CDR1 is KGHDR and CDR2 SFDVKD. The CDR3 loop is CATSDPQGSETQYF. CDR3 bases: TGTGCCACCAGTGACCCTCAGGGAAGTGAGACCCAGTACTTC.

This clonotype was seen ten or more times. The junction and the germline gene differ at one end; a read error may be behind it. This chain connects TRBV6-4 to TRBJ2-1; perhaps D is TRBD1 or TRBD2 (5 bases each). CDR1 MRHNA and CDR2 SNTAGT come from the germline V gene. This CDR3 comprises 14 residues. CDR3 region: CASSERGPYNEQFF. In nucleotides, the CDR3 is TGTGCCAGTAGTGAGAGGGGACCCTACAATGAGCAGTTCTTC.

The table lists this clonotype with a few counts. This chain connects TRBV28 to TRBJ2-5; no clear D gene. Germline CDR1 is MDHEN and CDR2 is SYDVKM. The CDR3 spans 13 residues. Between the trimmed V and J ends, which lost 6 bases and 2 bases, there was a span of 10 bases. The chain's CDR3 is CASRPVQQETQYF. The DNA for the CDR3 is TGTGCCAGCAGACCTGTCCAACAAGAGACCCAGTACTTC.

The table lists this clonotype with many counts. The rearrangement uses TRBV7-2 and TRBJ2-2; D perhaps matches TRBD2 (7 bases). Deletions cut 6 bases from V and 8 bases from J, with 16 bases between. Germline CDR1 reads SGHTA; CDR2 reads FQGNSA. The CDR3 sequence is 14 residues long. The CDR3 region is CASRDSSGAGELFF. The DNA for the CDR3 is TGTGCCAGCAGGGACAGCAGCGGGGCTGGGGAGCTGTTTTTT.

This clonotype was seen at least ten times. The chain has TRBV4-2 and TRBJ1-1, with D possibly matching TRBD1 (6 bases). Trimming removed 4 bases at V and 5 bases at J, with 17 bases between. The CDR3 consists of 15 residues. The germline CDR1 and CDR2 sequences are LGHNA and YNFKEQ. The CDR3 region is CASSLLQLTGTEAFF. The CDR3 DNA reads TGTGCCAGCAGCCTCCTACAACTCACAGGGACTGAAGCTTTCTTT.

The V and J genes are TRBV29-1 and TRBJ2-3; D possibly corresponds to TRBD2 (5 bases). The germline V gene has CDR1 SQVTM and CDR2 ANQGSEA. Trimming cost V 5 bases and J 9 bases, with 18 bases left between them. The CDR3 consists of 13 residues. The CDR3 bases are TGCAGCGTTCCCATTGAATTCCCGGGAACGCAGTATTTT. Amino acid sequence: CSVPIEFPGTQYF.

This clonotype was detected a few times. The chain carries TRBV12-3 or TRBV12-4 and TRBJ2-7; 10 bases fit TRBD2. The CDR3 consists of 13 residues. Trimming took 7 bases from V and 4 from J; bases not matched to a gene: 4. CDR3 DNA sequence: TGTGCCAGCACCGGACTAGCGGATTACGAGCAGTACTTC. The encoded protein is CASTGLADYEQYF.

This clonotype has ten or more counts. The J gene is TRBJ2-1, the V gene TRBV5-1; TRBD1 or TRBD2 may be the D gene (5 bases each). This CDR3 contains 16 residues. Germline V gives CDR1 SGHRS, CDR2 YFSETQ. Trimming shortened V by 0 bases and J by 4 bases, and 14 bases separated the two germline ends. The DNA of the CDR3 is TGCGCCAGCAGCTTGGCGTTCAGGGACCCTTACAATGAGCAGTTCTTC. Amino acid sequence: CASSLAFRDPYNEQFF.

The V gene is TRBV30, the J gene TRBJ2-1; 10 nucleotides match TRBD2. CDR3 length equals 16 residues. The germline gives CDR1 GTSNPN, CDR2 SVGIG (reference sequence). After removal of 3 bases from V and 6 bases from J, the junction contained 11 bases not matched to a gene. In DNA, the CDR3 is TGTGCCTGGAGCACCAGAAGCGGGGGGGCCACCAATGAGCAGTTCTTC. It yields the protein CAWSTRSGGATNEQFF.

The chain couples TRBV5-1 to TRBJ2-5; 13 nucleotides align to TRBD2. Germline assignment: CDR1 SGHRS and CDR2 YFSETQ. This CDR3 has 14 amino acids. Unmatched junction bases numbered 3, after V lost 3 bases and J lost 7 bases. This chain's CDR3 is CASSYRLAGGTQYF. The CDR3 DNA reads as TGCGCCAGCAGCTACAGACTAGCGGGAGGGACCCAGTACTTC.

CDR3 residues: CASSFLGREAFF. CDR3 DNA: TGTGCCAGCAGTTTTCTGGGACGTGAAGCTTTCTTT. V and J are TRBV27 and TRBJ1-1; D is perhaps TRBD1 (5 bases). This CDR3 has 12 residues. With 3 bases removed from V and 7 bases from J, the gap between germline ends came to 9 bases. From germline, CDR1 is MNHEY and CDR2 SMNVEV (reference sequence).

This clonotype has only one observation. The rearrangement uses TRBV10-3 and TRBJ2-3; D is ambiguous. The CDR3 covers 15 residues. Germline V lookup: CDR1 ENHRY, CDR2 SYGVKD. V was cut by 2 bases and J by 4 bases, with 13 bases left in between. The CDR3: CAISETRISADTQYF. The CDR3 DNA is TGTGCCATCAGTGAGACTCGCATCTCGGCAGATACGCAGTATTTT.

This chain uses TRBV20-1 with TRBJ2-3; a weak D match, TRBD2 (5 bases). This CDR3 region has 13 residues. Germline V gene sequence: CDR1 DFQATT, CDR2 SNEGSKA (reference sequence). The V end lost 6 bases, the J end lost 6 bases, and 16 bases lay between the germline ends. The CDR3 DNA reads TGCAGTGCCCACGGAGGTGGTTCCGATACGCAGTATTTT. It specifies CSAHGGGSDTQYF.

This chain connects TRBV5-1 to TRBJ2-6; D is undetermined. The CDR3 runs 12 residues. V was clipped by 3 bases and J by 12 bases, with 10 bases between them. CDR1 and CDR2 (germline): SGHRS, YFSETQ. The CDR3 DNA sequence: TGCGCCAGCAGCTCCCCCGTTGGCGTCCTGACTTTC. Its protein product is CASSSPVGVLTF.

Note on this clonotype: Germline is not matched at one junction end, which may reflect a read error. In DNA form, the CDR3 reads TGCAGTACTAGTAATAGCGGGCGCACTGGGGGGGATGAGCAGTTCTTC. Translating it yields CSTSNSGRTGGDEQFF. The chain combines TRBV20-1 with TRBJ2-1, with 7 bases identical to TRBD2. The CDR3 has 16 amino acids. Per germline, CDR1 DFQATT and CDR2 SNEGSKA (reference sequence).

The chain is built from TRBV2 and TRBJ1-5; 9 bases agree with TRBD1. V lost 4 bases, J lost 8 bases, and 6 bases stayed unmatched. The CDR3 sequence is 14 residues long. Germline CDR1 reads SNHLY; CDR2 reads FYNNEI. The CDR3 DNA sequence: TGTGCCAGCAGTGGGGGGACAGGGAGGGAGCCCCAGCATTTT. Residues: CASSGGTGREPQHF.

The chain combines TRBV11-2 with TRBJ2-6; 12 nucleotides align to TRBD2. The CDR3 has 18 amino acids. The trim removed 4 bases at V and 1 base at J, leaving 5 bases unmatched. Germline V gene sequence: CDR1 SGHAT, CDR2 FQNNGV. CDR3 loop: CASSYRTSGESGANVLTF. CDR3 DNA sequence: TGTGCCAGCAGCTACCGGACTAGCGGGGAATCTGGGGCCAACGTCCTGACTTTC.

This clonotype has a handful of counts. In DNA form, the CDR3 reads TGTGCCAGCAGTCCAGGACAGGGGCGGTATGGCTACACCTTC. Translation gives CASSPGQGRYGYTF. This chain uses TRBV27 with TRBJ1-2; 9 nucleotides align to TRBD1. The V and J ends lost 5 bases and 5 bases, in that order; junction bases with no gene match: 6. The CDR3 loop spans 14 amino acids. CDR1 and CDR2 (germline): MNHEY, SMNVEV (reference sequence).

This clonotype was picked up many times. The V and J genes are TRBV10-3 and TRBJ2-3, with D perhaps matching TRBD2 (5 bases). Trimming stripped 7 bases from V and 4 bases from J, with 9 bases between. The CDR3 has 12 amino acids. Per germline, CDR1 ENHRY and CDR2 SYGVKD. CDR3 sequence reads: CAITGDADTQYF. Here the CDR3 DNA reads TGTGCCATCACCGGGGATGCAGATACGCAGTATTTT.

The chain joins TRBV3-1 to TRBJ1-4; D remains unclear. This CDR3 spans 14 amino acids. Trimming cost V 4 bases and J 8 bases, with 14 bases left between them. Germline V gene lookup returns CDR1 LGHDT and CDR2 YNNKEL (reference sequence). The CDR3 sequence is CASSLGVLREKLFF. CDR3 coding DNA: TGTGCCAGCAGCCTCGGGGTACTTCGGGAAAAACTGTTTTTT.

The chain uses TRBV24-1 and TRBJ2-1, with 14 bases that match TRBD2. Trimming at V came to 6 bases and at J to 4 bases, leaving 4 bases not matched to a gene. Germline CDR1 reads KGHDR; CDR2 reads SFDVKD. The length of the CDR3 is 16 residues. DNA for the CDR3: TGTGCCACCAGTAAGGGACTAGCGGGGGATTACAATGAGCAGTTCTTC. Translating it yields CATSKGLAGDYNEQFF.

This clonotype has ten or more counts. The J gene is TRBJ2-3, the V gene TRBV4-1; D remains unclear. The CDR3 loop spans 13 amino acids. Germline V CDR1 and CDR2: MGHRA, YSYEKL. Deletions cut 2 bases from V and 3 bases from J, with 6 bases between. The DNA for the CDR3 is TGCGCCAGCAGCCAATTCGGGACAGATACGCAGTATTTT. It codes for CASSQFGTDTQYF.